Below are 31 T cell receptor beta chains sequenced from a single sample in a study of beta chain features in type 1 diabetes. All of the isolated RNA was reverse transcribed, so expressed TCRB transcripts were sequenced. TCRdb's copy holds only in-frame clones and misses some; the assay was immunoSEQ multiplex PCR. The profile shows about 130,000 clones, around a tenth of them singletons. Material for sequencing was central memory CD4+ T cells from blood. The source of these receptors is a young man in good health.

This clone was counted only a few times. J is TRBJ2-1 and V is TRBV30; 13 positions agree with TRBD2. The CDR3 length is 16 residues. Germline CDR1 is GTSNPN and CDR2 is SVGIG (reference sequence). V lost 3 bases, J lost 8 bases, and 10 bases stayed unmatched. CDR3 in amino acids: CAWSPPGLAGSYEQFF. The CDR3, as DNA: TGTGCCTGGAGCCCGCCGGGACTAGCGGGGAGTTATGAGCAGTTCTTC.

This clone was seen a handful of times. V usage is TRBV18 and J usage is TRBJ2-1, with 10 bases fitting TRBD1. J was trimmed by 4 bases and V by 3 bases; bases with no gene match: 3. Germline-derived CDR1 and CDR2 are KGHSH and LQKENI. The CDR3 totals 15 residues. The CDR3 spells CASSPGQGTYNEQFF. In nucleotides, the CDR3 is TGTGCCAGCTCACCGGGACAGGGGACTTACAATGAGCAGTTCTTC.

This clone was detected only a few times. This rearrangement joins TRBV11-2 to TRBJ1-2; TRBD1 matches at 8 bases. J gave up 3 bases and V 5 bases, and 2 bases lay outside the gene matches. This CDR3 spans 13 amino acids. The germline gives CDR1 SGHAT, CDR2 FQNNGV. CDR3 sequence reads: CASSLTGDYGYTF. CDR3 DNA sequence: TGTGCCAGCAGCCTGACAGGGGACTATGGCTACACCTTC. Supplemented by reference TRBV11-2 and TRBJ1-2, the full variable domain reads EAGVAQSPRYKIIEKRQSVAFWCNPISGHATLYWYQQILGQGPKLLIQFQNNGVVDDSQLPKDRFSAERLKGVDSTLKIQPAKLEDSAVYLCASSLTGDYGYTFGSGTRLTVV.

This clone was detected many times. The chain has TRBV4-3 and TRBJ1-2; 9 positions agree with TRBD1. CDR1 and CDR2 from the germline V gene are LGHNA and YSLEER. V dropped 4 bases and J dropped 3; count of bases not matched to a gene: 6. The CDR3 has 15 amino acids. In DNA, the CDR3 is TGCGCCAGCAGCCGACAGGACAGGGGCGACTATGGCTACACCTTC. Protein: CASSRQDRGDYGYTF.

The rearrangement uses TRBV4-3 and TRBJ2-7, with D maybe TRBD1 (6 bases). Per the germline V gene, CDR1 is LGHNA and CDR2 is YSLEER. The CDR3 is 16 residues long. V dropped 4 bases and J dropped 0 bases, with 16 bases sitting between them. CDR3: CASSLDMTGSSYEQYF. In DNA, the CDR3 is TGCGCCAGCAGCCTCGATATGACAGGTTCCTCCTACGAGCAGTACTTC.

The CDR3 loop reads CASSPGDRGRGNEKLFF. The CDR3 DNA follows: TGTGCCAGCAGTCCCGGGGACAGGGGGCGAGGTAATGAAAAACTGTTTTTT. The chain carries TRBV27 and TRBJ1-4, with 12 bases aligning to TRBD1. The trim removed 5 bases at V and 4 bases at J, leaving 8 bases unmatched. Germline assignment: CDR1 MNHEY and CDR2 SMNVEV (reference sequence). This CDR3 is 17 amino acids long.

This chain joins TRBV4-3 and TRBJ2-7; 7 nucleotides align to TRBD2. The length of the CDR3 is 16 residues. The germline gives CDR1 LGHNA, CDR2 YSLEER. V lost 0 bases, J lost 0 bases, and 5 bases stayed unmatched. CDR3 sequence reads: CASSQEPGGYSYEQYF. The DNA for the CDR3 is TGCGCCAGCAGCCAAGAACCCGGGGGGTACTCCTACGAGCAGTACTTC.

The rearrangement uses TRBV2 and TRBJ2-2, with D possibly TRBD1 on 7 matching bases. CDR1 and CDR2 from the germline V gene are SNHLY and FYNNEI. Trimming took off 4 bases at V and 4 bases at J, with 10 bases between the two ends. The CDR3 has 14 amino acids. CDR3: CASSGQGGTGELFF. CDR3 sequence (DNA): TGTGCCAGCAGTGGACAGGGAGGCACCGGGGAGCTGTTTTTT.

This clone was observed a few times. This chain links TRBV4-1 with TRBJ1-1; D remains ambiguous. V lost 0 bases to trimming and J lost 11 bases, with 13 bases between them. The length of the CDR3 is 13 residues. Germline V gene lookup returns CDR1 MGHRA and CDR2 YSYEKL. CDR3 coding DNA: TGCGCCAGCAGCCAAGATCACGGGGTTATGGCTTTCTTT. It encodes CASSQDHGVMAFF.

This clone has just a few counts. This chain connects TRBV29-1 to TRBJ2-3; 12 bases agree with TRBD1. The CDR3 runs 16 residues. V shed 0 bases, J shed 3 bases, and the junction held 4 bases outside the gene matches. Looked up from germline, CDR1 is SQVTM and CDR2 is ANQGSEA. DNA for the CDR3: TGCAGCGTTGAAGACCGGGACAGGGGGCTTACAGATACGCAGTATTTT. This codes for CSVEDRDRGLTDTQYF.

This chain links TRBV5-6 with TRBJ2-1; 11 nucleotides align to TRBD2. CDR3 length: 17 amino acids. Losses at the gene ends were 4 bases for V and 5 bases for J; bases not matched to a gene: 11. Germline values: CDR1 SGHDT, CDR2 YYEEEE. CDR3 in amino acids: CASSPLAGAQLNNEQFF. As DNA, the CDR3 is TGTGCCAGCAGCCCACTAGCGGGGGCTCAGTTAAACAATGAGCAGTTCTTC.

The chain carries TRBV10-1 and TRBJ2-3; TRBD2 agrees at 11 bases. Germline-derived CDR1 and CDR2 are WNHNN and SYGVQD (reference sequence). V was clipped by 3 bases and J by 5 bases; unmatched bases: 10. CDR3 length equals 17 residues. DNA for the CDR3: TGCGCCAGCAGTGATACTAGCGGGGGTACCTTCGGAGATACGCAGTATTTT. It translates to CASSDTSGGTFGDTQYF.

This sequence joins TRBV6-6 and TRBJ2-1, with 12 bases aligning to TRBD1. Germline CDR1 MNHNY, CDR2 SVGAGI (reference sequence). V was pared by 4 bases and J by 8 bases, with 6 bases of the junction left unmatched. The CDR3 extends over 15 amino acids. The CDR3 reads CASSSRDRGQDEQFF. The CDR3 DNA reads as TGTGCCAGCAGTTCCCGGGACAGGGGGCAAGATGAGCAGTTCTTC.

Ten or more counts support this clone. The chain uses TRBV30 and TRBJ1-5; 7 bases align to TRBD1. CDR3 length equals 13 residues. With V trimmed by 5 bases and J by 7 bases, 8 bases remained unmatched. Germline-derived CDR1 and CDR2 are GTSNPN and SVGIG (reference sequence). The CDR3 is CAWGRQGGQPQHF. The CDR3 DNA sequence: TGTGCCTGGGGAAGACAGGGCGGACAGCCCCAGCATTTT.

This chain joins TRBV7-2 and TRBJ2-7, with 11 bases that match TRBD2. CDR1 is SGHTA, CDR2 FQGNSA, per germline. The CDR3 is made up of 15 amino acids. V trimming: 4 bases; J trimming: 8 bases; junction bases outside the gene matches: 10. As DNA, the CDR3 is TGTGCCAGCAGCTCCCTGGCTAGCGGGGGGCGGCAGCAGTACTTC. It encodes CASSSLASGGRQQYF.

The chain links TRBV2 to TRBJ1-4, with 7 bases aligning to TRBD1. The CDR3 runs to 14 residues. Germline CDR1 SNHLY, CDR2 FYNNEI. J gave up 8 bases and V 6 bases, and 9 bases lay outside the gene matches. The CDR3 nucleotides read TGTGCCAGCAGCGCCAATGGGGACAGCGAAAAACTGTTTTTT. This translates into CASSANGDSEKLFF. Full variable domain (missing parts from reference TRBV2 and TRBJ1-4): EPEVTQTPSHQVTQMGQEVILRCVPISNHLYFYWYRQILGQKVEFLVSFYNNEISEKSEIFDDQFSVERPDGSNFTLKIRSTKLEDSAMYFCASSANGDSEKLFFGSGTQLSVL.

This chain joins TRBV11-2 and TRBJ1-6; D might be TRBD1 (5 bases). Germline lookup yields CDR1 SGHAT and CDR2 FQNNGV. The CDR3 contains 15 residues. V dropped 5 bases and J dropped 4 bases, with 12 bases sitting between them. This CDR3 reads CASSKQVGYNSPLHF. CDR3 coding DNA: TGTGCCAGCAGCAAACAGGTTGGGTATAATTCACCCCTCCACTTT.

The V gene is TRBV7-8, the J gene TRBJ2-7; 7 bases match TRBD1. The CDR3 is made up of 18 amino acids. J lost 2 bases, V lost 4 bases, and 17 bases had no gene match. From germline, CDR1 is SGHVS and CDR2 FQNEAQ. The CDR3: CASSSKPSYRGPTYEQYF. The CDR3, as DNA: TGTGCCAGCAGCTCTAAACCCTCTTACAGGGGCCCAACCTACGAGCAGTACTTC.

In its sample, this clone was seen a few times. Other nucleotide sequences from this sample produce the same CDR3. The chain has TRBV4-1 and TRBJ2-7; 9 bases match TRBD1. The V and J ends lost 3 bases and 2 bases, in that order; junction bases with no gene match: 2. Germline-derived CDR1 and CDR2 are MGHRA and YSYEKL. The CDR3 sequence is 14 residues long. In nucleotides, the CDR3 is TGCGCCAGCAGCCAGGGACAGGGCGCCTACGAGCAGTACTTC. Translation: CASSQGQGAYEQYF.

The CDR3 loop reads CASSHSADSNQPQHF. The CDR3 DNA reads as TGTGCCAGCAGCCACTCGGCGGATAGCAATCAGCCCCAGCATTTT. This chain connects TRBV6-5 to TRBJ1-5; D remains unclear. CDR3 length: 15 residues. V was clipped by 6 bases and J by 0 bases, with 12 bases between them. Per the germline V gene, CDR1 is MNHEY and CDR2 is SVGAGI.

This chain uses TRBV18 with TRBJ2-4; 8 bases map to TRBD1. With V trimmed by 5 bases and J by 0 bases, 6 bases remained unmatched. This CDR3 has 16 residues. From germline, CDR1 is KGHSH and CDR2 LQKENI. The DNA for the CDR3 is TGTGCCAGCTCATCGGGACAGGCAATAGCCAAAAACATTCAGTACTTC. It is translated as CASSSGQAIAKNIQYF.

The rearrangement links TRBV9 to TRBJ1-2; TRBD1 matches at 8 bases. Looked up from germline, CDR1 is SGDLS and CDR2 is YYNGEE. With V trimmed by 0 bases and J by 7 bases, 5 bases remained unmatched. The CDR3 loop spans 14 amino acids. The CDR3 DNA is TGTGCCAGCAGCGTAGGGACAGGGTCTCCTGGCTACACCTTC. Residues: CASSVGTGSPGYTF.

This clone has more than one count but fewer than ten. The CDR3 DNA is TGTGCCAGCAATTACGGCGGGGGCACAGATACGCAGTATTTT. It yields the protein CASNYGGGTDTQYF. The chain combines TRBV9 with TRBJ2-3, with TRBD2 as a possible D gene (6 bases). The CDR3 loop spans 14 amino acids. The germline CDR1 and CDR2 sequences are SGDLS and YYNGEE. V was shortened by 6 bases and J by 1 base, with 12 bases between the two germline ends. Looking up the rest from reference TRBV9 and TRBJ2-3 gives the full variable domain: DSGVTQTPKHLITATGQRVTLRCSPRSGDLSVYWYQQSLDQGLQFLIQYYNGEERAKGNILERFSAQQFPDLHSELNLSSLELGDSALYFCASNYGGGTDTQYFGPGTRLTVL.

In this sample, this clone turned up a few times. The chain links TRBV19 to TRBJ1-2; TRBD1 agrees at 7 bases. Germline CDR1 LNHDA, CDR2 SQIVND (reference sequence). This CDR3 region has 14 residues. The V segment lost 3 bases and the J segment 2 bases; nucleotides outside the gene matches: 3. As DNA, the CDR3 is TGTGCCAGTAGTATCCCGGGACAGAACTATGGCTACACCTTC. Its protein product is CASSIPGQNYGYTF.

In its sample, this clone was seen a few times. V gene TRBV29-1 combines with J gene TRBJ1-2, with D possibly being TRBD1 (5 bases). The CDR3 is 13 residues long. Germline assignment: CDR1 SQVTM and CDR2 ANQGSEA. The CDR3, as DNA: TGCAGTGCGTACCGGGCAGGGCTCTATGGCTACACCTTC. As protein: CSAYRAGLYGYTF.

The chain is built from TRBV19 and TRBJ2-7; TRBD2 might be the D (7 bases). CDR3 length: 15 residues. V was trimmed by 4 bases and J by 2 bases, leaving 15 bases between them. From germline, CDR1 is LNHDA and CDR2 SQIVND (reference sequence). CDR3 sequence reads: CASSRKAGATYEQYF. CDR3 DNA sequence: TGTGCCAGTAGTAGGAAGGCGGGGGCTACCTACGAGCAGTACTTC.

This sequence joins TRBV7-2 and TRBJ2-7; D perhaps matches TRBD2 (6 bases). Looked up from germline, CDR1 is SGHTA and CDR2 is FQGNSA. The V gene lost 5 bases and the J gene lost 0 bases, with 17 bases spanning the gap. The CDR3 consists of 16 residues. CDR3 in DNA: TGTGCCAGCAGCCCCGGGGCGGGGCCTCGCTCCTACGAGCAGTACTTC. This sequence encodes CASSPGAGPRSYEQYF.

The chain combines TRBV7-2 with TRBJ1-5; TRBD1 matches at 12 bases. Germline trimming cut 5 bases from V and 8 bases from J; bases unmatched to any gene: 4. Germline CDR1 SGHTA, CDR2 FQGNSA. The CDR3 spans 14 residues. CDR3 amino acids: CASSEGTGGEPQHF. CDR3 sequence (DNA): TGTGCCAGCAGCGAAGGGACAGGGGGCGAGCCCCAGCATTTT.

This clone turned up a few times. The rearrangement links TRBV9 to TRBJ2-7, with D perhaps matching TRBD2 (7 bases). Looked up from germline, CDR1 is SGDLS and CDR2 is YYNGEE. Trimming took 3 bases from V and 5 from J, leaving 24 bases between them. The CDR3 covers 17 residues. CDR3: CASSEGGTNIGSNEQYF. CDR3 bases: TGTGCCAGCAGCGAGGGGGGGACAAACATCGGGTCTAACGAGCAGTACTTC.

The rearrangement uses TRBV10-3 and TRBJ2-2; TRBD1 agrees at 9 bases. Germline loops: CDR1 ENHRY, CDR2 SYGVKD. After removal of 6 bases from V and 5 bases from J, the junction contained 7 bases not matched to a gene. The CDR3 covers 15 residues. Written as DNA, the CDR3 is TGTGCCATCAGAAATACAGGGGGCCGAACCGGGGAGCTGTTTTTT. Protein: CAIRNTGGRTGELFF.

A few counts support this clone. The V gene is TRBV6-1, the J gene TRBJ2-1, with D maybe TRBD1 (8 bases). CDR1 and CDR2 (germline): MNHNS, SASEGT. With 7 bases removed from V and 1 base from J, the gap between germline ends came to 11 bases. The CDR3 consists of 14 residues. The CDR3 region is CASNRGGSYNEQFF. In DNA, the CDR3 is TGTGCCAGCAACAGGGGGGGATCCTACAATGAGCAGTTCTTC.